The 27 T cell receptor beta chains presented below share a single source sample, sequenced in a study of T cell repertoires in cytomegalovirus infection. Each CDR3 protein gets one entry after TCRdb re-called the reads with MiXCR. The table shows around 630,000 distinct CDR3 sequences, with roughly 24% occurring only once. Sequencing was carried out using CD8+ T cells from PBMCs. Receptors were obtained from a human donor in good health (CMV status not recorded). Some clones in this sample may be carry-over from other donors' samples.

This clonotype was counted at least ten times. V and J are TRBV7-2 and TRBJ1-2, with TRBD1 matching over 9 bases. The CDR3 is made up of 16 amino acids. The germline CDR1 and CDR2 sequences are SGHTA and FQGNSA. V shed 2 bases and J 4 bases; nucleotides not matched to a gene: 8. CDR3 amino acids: CASSLTVGQGIYGYTF. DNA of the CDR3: TGTGCCAGCAGCTTAACCGTCGGACAGGGGATCTATGGCTACACCTTC.

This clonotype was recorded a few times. The CDR3 DNA follows: TGCAGTGCTAGAGAACCGATAAACACCGGGGAGCTGTTTTTT. Protein sequence: CSAREPINTGELFF. V and J are TRBV20-1 and TRBJ2-2; no definite D call. With 0 bases removed from V and 2 bases from J, the gap between germline ends came to 7 bases. Germline values: CDR1 DFQATT, CDR2 SNEGSKA (reference sequence). The length of the CDR3 is 14 residues.

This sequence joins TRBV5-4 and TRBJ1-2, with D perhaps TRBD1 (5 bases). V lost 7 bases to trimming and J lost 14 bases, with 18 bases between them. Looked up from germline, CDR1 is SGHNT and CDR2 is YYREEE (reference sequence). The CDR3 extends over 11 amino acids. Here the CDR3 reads CASGLPGRGTF. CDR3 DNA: TGTGCCAGCGGACTACCGGGACGTGGAACCTTC.

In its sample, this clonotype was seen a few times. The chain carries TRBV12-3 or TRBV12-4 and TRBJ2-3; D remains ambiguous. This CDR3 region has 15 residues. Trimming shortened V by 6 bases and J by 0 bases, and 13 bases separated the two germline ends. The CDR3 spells CASSRLSFSTDTQYF. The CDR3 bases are TGTGCCAGCAGCCGACTGTCATTTAGCACAGATACGCAGTATTTT.

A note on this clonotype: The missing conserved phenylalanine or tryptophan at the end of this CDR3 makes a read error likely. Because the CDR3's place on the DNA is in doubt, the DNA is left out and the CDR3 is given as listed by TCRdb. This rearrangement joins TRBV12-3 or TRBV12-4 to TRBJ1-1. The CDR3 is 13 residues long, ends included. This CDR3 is CAILPEGEAEAFG.

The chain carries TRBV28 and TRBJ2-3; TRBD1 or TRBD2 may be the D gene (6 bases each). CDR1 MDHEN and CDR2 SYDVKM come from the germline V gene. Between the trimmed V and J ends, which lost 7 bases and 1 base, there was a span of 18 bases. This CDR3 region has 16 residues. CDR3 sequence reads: CASTSGGGVRTDTQYF. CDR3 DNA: TGTGCCAGCACGTCCGGAGGGGGAGTTCGCACAGATACGCAGTATTTT.

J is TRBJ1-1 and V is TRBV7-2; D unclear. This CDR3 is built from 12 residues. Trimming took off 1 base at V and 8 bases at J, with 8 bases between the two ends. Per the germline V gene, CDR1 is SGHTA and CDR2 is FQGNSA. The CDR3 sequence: CTSSLVGTEAFF. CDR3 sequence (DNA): TGTACCAGCAGCTTAGTGGGAACAGAAGCTTTCTTT.

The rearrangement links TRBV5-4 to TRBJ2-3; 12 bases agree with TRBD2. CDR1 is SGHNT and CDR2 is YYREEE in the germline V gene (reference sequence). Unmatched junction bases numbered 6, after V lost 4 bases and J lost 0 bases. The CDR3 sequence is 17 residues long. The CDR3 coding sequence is TGTGCCAGCAGCCCTTTTGGACTAGCGGGGAGCACAGATACGCAGTATTTT. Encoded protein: CASSPFGLAGSTDTQYF.

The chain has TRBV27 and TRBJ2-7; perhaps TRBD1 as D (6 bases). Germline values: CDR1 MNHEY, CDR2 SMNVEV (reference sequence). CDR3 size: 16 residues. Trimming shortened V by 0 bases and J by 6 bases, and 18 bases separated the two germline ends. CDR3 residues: CASSLSGRGGRTEQYV. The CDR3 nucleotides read TGTGCCAGCAGTTTATCGGGCAGGGGCGGTCGGACCGAGCAGTACGTC.

CDR3 nucleotides: TGCAGTGAAAAGGGACTGACGAGCTCCTACAATGAGCAGTTCTTC. Its translation is CSEKGLTSSYNEQFF. The chain uses TRBV20-1 and TRBJ2-1; a weak D match, TRBD2 (6 bases). CDR1 and CDR2 from the germline V gene are DFQATT and SNEGSKA (reference sequence). This CDR3 is 15 amino acids long. Trimming pared 7 bases from V and 0 bases from J, leaving 16 bases between.

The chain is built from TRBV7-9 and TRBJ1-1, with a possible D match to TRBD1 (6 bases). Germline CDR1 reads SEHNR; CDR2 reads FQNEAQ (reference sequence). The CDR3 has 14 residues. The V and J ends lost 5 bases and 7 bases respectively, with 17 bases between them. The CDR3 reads CASSAPRGAREAFF. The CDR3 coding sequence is TGTGCCAGCAGCGCACCGAGGGGGGCCCGTGAAGCTTTCTTT.

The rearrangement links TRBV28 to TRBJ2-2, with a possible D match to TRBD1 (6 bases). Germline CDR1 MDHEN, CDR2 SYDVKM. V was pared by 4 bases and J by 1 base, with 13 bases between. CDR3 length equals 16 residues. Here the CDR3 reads CASSSYREKNTGELFF. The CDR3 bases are TGTGCCAGCAGTTCATACAGGGAAAAGAACACCGGGGAGCTGTTTTTT.

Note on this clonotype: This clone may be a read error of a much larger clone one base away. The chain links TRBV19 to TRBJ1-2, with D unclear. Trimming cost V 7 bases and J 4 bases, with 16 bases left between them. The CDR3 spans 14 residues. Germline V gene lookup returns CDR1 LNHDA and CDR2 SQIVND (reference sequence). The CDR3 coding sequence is TGTGCCAGTACCAACCGCGACTACGGCTATGGCTACACCTTC. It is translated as CASTNRDYGYGYTF.

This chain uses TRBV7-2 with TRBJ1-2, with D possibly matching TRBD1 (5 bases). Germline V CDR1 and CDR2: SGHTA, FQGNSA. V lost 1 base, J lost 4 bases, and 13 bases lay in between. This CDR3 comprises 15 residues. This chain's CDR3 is CASSLEGVTPYGYTF. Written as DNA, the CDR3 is TGTGCCAGCAGCTTAGAAGGGGTAACGCCCTATGGCTACACCTTC.

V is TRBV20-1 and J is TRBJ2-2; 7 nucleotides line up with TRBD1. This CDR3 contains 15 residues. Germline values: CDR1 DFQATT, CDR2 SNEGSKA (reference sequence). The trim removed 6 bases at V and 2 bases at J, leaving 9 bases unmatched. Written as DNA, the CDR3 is TGCAGTGCAAACAACCGGGACAGAAACACCGGGGAGCTGTTTTTT. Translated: CSANNRDRNTGELFF.

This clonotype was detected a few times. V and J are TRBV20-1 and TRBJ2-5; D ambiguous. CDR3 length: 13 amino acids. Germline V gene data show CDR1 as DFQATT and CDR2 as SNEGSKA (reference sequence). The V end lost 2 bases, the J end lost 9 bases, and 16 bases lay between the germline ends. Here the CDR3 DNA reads TGCAGTGCTAGAAGCCGTTTTTCCGTCGCCCAGTACTTC. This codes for CSARSRFSVAQYF.

CDR3 protein: CASSVHEGDYLSYEQYF. The CDR3 DNA reads as TGTGCCAGCAGTGTTCATGAGGGGGACTACCTGTCCTACGAGCAGTACTTC. The chain is built from TRBV25-1 and TRBJ2-7; tentative D call: TRBD2 (7 bases). The ends were cut back, 4 bases at V and 1 base at J, with 20 bases in the middle. The length of the CDR3 is 17 residues. CDR1 and CDR2 from the germline V gene are MGHDK and SYGVNS.

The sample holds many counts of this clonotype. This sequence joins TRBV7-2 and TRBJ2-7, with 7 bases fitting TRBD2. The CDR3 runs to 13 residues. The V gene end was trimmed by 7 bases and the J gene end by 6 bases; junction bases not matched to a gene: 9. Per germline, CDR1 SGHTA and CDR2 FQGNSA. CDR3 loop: CASTQLRTSEQYF. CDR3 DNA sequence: TGTGCCAGCACCCAATTGCGGACTAGCGAGCAGTACTTC.

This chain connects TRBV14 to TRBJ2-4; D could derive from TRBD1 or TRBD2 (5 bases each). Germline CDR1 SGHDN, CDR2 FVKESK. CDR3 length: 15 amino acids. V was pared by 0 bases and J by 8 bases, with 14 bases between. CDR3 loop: CASSQETGGRDIQYF. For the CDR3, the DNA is TGTGCCAGCAGCCAAGAAACTGGGGGTAGGGACATTCAGTACTTC.

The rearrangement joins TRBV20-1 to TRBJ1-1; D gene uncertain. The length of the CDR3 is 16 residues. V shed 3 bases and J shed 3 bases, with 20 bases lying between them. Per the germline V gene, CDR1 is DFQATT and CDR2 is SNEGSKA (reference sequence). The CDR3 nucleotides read TGCAGTGCTAGTAGTGCGGCAGTGGCATTCTACACTGAAGCTTTCTTT. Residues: CSASSAAVAFYTEAFF.

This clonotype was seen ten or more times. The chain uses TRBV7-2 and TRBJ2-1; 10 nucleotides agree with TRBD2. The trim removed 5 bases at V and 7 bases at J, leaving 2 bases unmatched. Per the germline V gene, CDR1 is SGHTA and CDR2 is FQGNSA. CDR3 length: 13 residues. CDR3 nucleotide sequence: TGTGCCAGCAGCAAGGGACTAGCGAATGAGCAGTTCTTC. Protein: CASSKGLANEQFF.

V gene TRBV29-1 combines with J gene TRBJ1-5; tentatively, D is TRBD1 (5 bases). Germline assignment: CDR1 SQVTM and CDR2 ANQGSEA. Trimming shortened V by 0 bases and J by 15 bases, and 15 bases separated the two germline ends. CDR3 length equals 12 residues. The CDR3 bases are TGCAGCGTTGAAGATTCTGGGGGTGGGGTGCATTTT. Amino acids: CSVEDSGGGVHF.

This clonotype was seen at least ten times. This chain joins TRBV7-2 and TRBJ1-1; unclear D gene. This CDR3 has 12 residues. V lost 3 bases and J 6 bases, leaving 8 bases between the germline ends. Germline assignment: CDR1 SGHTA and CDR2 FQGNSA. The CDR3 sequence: CASSFPGPEAFF. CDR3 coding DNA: TGTGCCAGCAGCTTCCCCGGGCCTGAAGCTTTCTTT.

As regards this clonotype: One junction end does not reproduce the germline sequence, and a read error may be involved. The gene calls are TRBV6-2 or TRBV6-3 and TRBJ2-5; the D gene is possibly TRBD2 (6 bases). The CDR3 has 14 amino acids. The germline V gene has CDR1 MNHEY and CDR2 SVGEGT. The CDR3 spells CASSLEAGQDTQYF. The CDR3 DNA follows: TGTGCCAGCAGCCTCGAGGCGGGGCAAGACACCCAGTACTTC.

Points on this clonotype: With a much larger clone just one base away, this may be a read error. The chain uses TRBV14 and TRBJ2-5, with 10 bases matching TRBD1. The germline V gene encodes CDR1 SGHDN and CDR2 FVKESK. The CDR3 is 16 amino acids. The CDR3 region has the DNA TGTACCAGCAGCCAACCCCGGGACAGGGGTCAAGAGACCCAGTACTTC. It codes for CTSSQPRDRGQETQYF.

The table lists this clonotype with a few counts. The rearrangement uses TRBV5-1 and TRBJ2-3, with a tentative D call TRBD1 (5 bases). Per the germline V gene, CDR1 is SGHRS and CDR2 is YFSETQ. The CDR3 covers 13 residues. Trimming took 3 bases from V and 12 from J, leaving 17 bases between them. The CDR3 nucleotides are TGCGCCAGCAGCTCCAGGGAAATCTTGTTCCAGTATTTT. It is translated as CASSSREILFQYF.

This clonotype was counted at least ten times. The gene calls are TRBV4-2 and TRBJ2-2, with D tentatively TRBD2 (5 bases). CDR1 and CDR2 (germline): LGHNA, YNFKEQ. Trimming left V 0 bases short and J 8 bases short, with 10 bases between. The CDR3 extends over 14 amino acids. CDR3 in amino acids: CASSQDPGLGELFF. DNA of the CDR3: TGTGCCAGCAGCCAAGACCCGGGATTAGGGGAGCTGTTTTTT.